This T cell receptor (beta chain) is drawn from a study of blood T cells in healthy people across ages (dated by TCRdb to 2015 to 2017). As for the study more broadly: In model experiments, roughly one uniquely barcoded TCR beta cDNA molecule per two T cells was captured by template switching. Using deep sequencing normalized with unique cDNA molecular identifiers, the study measured how TCR beta repertoire diversity changes with age. The donors were divided into four age groups: young (average approximately 17 years), middle-aged (under 40), aged (approximately 64) and long-lived (around 87). Donors of different ages were randomly distributed across sequencing lanes to avoid experimental bias. Using the same blood draw, the study looked at two additional independent replicas of 1 million unique cDNA reads for two donors, one aged 18 to 30 and the other aged 80 or older.

What the research found in general, with its limitations: Donor CMV infection status was unknown, potentially confounding age-related changes in expanded clonotypes. A strong correlation was found between observed TCR beta diversity and the percentage of naive T cells measured by flow cytometry. Because profiling used bulk unsorted PBMCs, naive and antigen-experienced compartments could not be compared conclusively. Estimates of total diversity based on one million sequenced T cells were regarded as lower bounds and as underestimates. Compared with the aged group, more naive CD4+ T cells, fewer expanded clones and increased TCR diversity were shown by the long-lived group, suggesting age selection. Observed TCR beta diversity per million T cells fell roughly linearly with age, and a significant reduction was already apparent by age about 43.

The CDR3 measures 13 amino acids from cysteine to phenylalanine. The only DNA kept is the CDR3, 39 bases in frame from the first base. CDR1 and CDR2, per the germline V gene (reference sequence), are SEHNR and FQNEAQ. V and J are truncated by 1 base and 3 bases respectively, leaving an intervening sequence of 7 bases. There are a few counts of this clonotype. Its cognate antigen has yet to be identified. There are no base qualities to consult, and no much larger clone falls within one base. Library preparation was by 5' RACE. TCRdb records Illumina HiSeq 2500 as the sequencer. The second PCR ran for about 7 to 11 cycles and used a J-beta primer mix along with a sample-barcoded 5' primer. A template-switch 5' adaptor carrying 12 random nucleotides introduced a unique molecular identifier onto each TCR beta cDNA molecule. Each sample yielded at least 2.5 million CDR3-containing paired-end reads. The Mint cDNA synthesis kit, primed by a TRBC-specific oligonucleotide, was used to synthesize first-strand cDNA from all RNA. All cDNA was treated with uracil-DNA glycosylase and then went through a first 18-cycle PCR with the universal primers M1SS and BC2_uni_R. Per the original workflow: For normalization, 1 million high-quality reads, each with a distinct molecular identifier, were randomly selected from each sample. Instead of being binned into consensus sequences, reads with shared molecular identifiers were discarded. CDR3 identification, clonotype clustering and error correction used MiTCR with a Q25 quality threshold and the strictest error-elimination algorithm. A nonparametric unseen species model with Euler transformation was used to estimate lower-bound total TCR beta diversity. TCRdb reprocessed the public reads (quality trimming at Q25 with fastp, clone calling with MiXCR) and kept in-frame beta chains. Each entry merges the rows of one CDR3 protein and shows their most common DNA and genes. The V and J calls were not made by the authors but by TCRdb's processing. Recorded for this sample are roughly 800,000 distinct CDR3 sequences; more than 45% of them occurred a single time. 20% to 25% of the sample belongs to the ten largest clones.

The donors were roughly 40 Caucasian individuals from Russia, aged 6 to 90 years, who were systemically healthy. Each donor gave about 9.2 milliliters of peripheral blood, drawn into EDTA-treated Vacutainer tubes. PBMCs were isolated by Ficoll-Paque density-gradient centrifugation, with at least 7 million obtained per sample. Trizol reagent was used to extract total RNA from the PBMCs, yielding at least 5.5 micrograms per sample. For every donor, flow cytometry on a PBMC aliquot measured the percentage of naive CD45RAhigh/CD27high T cells. Rearrangement joined TRBV7-9 to TRBJ2-7, with the D segment identity uncertain. The TCR originated in a man in his thirties or forties in good health. Sequencing used blood. In nucleotide form, the sequence is TGTGCCAGCAGCTTAGGGTTTGACTACGAGCAGTACTTC. This encodes CASSLGFDYEQYF.